This TCR beta chain was sequenced during a study of cytomegalovirus exposure and HLA in healthy donors. There are 18 residues in the CDR3. Trimming at V came to 0 bases and at J to 4 bases, leaving 12 bases not matched to a gene. Germline V gives CDR1 LGHNA, CDR2 YNFKEQ. The PCR was carried out with 60 Vbeta primers and 13 Jbeta primers. Data came from immunoSEQ multiplex PCR; TCRdb stores just in-frame clones and leaves some out. The sample contains approximately 93,000 clones, 70% to 80% of which appear only once. This rearrangement joins TRBV4-2 to TRBJ2-7, with TRBD2 identical over 10 bases. The sequenced material came from PBMCs. The TCR originated in a male donor in good health and CMV-seropositive. The CDR3 is CASSQDGASGGRVYEQYF. The CDR3 DNA reads as TGTGCCAGCAGCCAAGATGGGGCTAGCGGGGGTAGGGTGTACGAGCAGTACTTC.